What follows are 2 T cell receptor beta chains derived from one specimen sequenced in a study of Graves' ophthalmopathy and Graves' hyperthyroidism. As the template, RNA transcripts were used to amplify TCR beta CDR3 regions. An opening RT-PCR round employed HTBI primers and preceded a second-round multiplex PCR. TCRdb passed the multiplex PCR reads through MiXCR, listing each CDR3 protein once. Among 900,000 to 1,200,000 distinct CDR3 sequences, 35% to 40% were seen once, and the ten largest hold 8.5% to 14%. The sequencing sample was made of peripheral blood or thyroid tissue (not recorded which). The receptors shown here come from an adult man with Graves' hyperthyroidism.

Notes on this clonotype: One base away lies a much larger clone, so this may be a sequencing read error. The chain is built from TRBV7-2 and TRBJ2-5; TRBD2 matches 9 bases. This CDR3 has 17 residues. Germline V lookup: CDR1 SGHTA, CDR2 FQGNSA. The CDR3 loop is CASSFPREGTPQETEYF. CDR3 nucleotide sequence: TGTGCCAGCAGCTTTCCGCGGGAGGGAACCCCACAAGAGACCGAGTACTTC.

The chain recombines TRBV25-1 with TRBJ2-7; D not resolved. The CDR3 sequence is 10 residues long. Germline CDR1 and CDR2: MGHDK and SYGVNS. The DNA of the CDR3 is TGTGCGCCGCCGGGTTCCGAGCAGTACTTC. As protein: CAPPGSEQYF.